The following is a T cell receptor (beta chain) sequence with its context. TCRdb keeps only in-frame clones here, not all; method: immunoSEQ multiplex PCR. The table records about 64,000 clones, roughly 88% of them present only once. The germline V and J ends were trimmed by 4 bases and 6 bases, with 21 bases remaining between them. The CDR3 totals 16 residues. Germline assignment: CDR1 LGHDT and CDR2 YNNKEL (reference sequence). The data are from a study of blood T cell repertoires in COVID-19. Study background: Samples came from the United States, Italy and Spain, spanning acute and convalescent COVID-19.

The TCR originated in a man in his sixties or seventies with acute or convalescent COVID-19. Sequencing used peripheral blood. The genes are TRBV3-1 (or the pseudogene TRBV3-2) and TRBJ1-2, with D unresolved. This CDR3 reads CASSLILGSRGDGYTF. CDR3 coding DNA: TGTGCCAGCAGCCTTATCTTAGGAAGTCGGGGAGATGGCTACACCTTC.